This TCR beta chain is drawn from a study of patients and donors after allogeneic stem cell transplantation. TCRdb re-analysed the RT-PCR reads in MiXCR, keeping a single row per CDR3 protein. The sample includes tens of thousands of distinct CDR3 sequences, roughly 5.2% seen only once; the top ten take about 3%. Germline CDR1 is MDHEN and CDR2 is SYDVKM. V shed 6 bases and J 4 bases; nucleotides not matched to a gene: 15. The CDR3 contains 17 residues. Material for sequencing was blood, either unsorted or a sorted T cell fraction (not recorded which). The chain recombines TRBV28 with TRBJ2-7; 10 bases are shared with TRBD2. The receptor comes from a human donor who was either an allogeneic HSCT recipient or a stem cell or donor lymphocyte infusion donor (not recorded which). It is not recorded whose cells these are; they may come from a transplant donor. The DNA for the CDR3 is TGTGCCAGCAGACCACCCCCCGGGCTAGCGGGAGCATACGAGCAGTACTTC. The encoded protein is CASRPPPGLAGAYEQYF.